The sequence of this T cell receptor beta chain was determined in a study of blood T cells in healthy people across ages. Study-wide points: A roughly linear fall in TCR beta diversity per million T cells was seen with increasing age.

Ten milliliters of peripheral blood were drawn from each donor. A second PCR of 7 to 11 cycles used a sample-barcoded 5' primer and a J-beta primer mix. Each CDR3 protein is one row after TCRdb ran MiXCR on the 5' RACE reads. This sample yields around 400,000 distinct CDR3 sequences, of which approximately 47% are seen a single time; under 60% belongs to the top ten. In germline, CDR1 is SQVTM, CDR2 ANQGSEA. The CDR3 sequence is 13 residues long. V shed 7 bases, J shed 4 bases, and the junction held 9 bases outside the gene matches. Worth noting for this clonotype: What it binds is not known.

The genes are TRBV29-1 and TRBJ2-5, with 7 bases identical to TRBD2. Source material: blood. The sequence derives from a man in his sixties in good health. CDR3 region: CSAPREGVETQYF. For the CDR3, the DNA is TGCAGCGCACCGAGGGAGGGTGTAGAGACCCAGTACTTC.